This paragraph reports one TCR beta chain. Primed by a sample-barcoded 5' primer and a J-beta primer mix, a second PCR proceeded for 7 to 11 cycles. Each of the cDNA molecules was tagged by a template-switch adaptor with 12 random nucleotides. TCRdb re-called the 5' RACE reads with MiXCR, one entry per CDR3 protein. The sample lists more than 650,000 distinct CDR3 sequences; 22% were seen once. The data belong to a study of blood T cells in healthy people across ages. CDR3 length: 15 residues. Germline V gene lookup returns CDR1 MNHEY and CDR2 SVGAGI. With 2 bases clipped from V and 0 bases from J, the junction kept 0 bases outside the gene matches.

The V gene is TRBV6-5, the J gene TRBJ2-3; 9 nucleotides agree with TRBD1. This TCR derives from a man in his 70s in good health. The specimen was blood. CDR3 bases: TGTGCCAGCAGTTACGGACAGGGGAGCACAGATACGCAGTATTTT. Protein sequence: CASSYGQGSTDTQYF.